This T cell receptor beta chain was retrieved from a study of T cell responses to AZD1222 COVID-19 vaccine. Study results and limitations: Compared with day 0, the breadth and depth of the Spike-specific TCR repertoire rose significantly after two doses of AZD1222. Donors were largely white British and mainly female; clonal diversity was possibly underestimated.

For this clone: Its antigen is as yet unknown.

Assay used: immunoSEQ multiplex PCR; TCRdb lists only in-frame clones, some missing. The sample shows roughly 100,000 clones, approximately 90% of them seen only once. V was trimmed by 0 bases and J by 5 bases, leaving 19 bases between them. Germline assignment: CDR1 GTSNPN and CDR2 SVGIG (reference sequence). The CDR3 spans 16 residues. The sequences come from peripheral blood, collected on day 0 of AZD1222 vaccination. The chain combines TRBV30 with TRBJ1-1, with D tentatively TRBD1 (5 bases). The clonotype originates from an adult in good health. The CDR3 bases are TGTGCCTGGAGTGTATATATAGTGGCCTCAGGGACTGAAGCTTTCTTT. Protein product: CAWSVYIVASGTEAFF.